The 8 T cell receptor beta chains listed next were all sequenced from one sample in a study of T cell responses to AZD1222 COVID-19 vaccine. TCRdb's copy holds only in-frame clones and misses some; the assay was immunoSEQ multiplex PCR. The sample carries 80,000 to 100,000 clones, about 86% recorded once. This specimen was peripheral blood, taken on day 0 of AZD1222 vaccination. Receptors were obtained from an adult in good health.

The genes are TRBV10-3 and TRBJ2-1, with no clear D. CDR1 is ENHRY, CDR2 SYGVKD, per germline. There are 18 residues in the CDR3. V lost 0 bases, J lost 0 bases, and 15 bases lay in between. Here the CDR3 reads CAISESPRSLSSYNEQFF. The CDR3 bases are TGTGCCATCAGTGAGTCACCTAGGTCTTTGAGCTCCTACAATGAGCAGTTCTTC.

J is TRBJ1-2 and V is TRBV7-2; 8 nucleotides align to TRBD1. Trimming at V came to 3 bases and at J to 2 bases, leaving 5 bases not matched to a gene. The CDR3 totals 15 residues. Germline CDR1 SGHTA, CDR2 FQGNSA. CDR3 nucleotides: TGTGCCAGCAGCTTCCCAGGGGGCGTAAACTATGGCTACACCTTC. It translates to CASSFPGGVNYGYTF.

V usage is TRBV19 and J usage is TRBJ2-2; 9 positions match TRBD2. The CDR3 loop spans 15 amino acids. V dropped 5 bases and J dropped 7; count of bases not matched to a gene: 8. Germline V gene lookup returns CDR1 LNHDA and CDR2 SQIVND (reference sequence). CDR3 protein: CASSPAGGPGGELFF. For the CDR3, the DNA is TGTGCCAGTAGTCCGGCGGGAGGGCCGGGCGGGGAGCTGTTTTTT. Looking up the rest from reference TRBV19 and TRBJ2-2 gives the full variable domain: DGGITQSPKYLFRKEGQNVTLSCEQNLNHDAMYWYRQDPGQGLRLIYYSQIVNDFQKGDIAEGYSVSREKKESFPLTVTSAQKNPTAFYLCASSPAGGPGGELFFGEGSRLTVL.

The chain uses TRBV27 and TRBJ1-5; 7 bases are shared with TRBD1. The CDR3 runs 16 residues. The germline V gene encodes CDR1 MNHEY and CDR2 SMNVEV (reference sequence). Losses at the gene ends were 5 bases for V and 4 bases for J; bases not matched to a gene: 11. CDR3 DNA: TGTGCCAGCAGTCAGACCGGGACAGCGCTAAATCAGCCCCAGCATTTT. Translation: CASSQTGTALNQPQHF.

Only a few counts were recorded for this clone. The rearrangement links TRBV24-1 to TRBJ2-7, with 16 bases matching TRBD2. CDR1 and CDR2 (germline): KGHDR, SFDVKD. CDR3 length: 17 residues. V gave up 4 bases and J gave up 5 bases; unmatched junction bases: 7. The CDR3 sequence: CATSDRGLAGGLDEQYF. CDR3 nucleotide sequence: TGTGCCACCAGTGACCGGGGACTAGCGGGAGGGCTCGACGAGCAGTACTTC.

The J gene is TRBJ2-1, the V gene TRBV7-2; the match to TRBD2 covers 13 bases. The CDR3 length is 16 residues. Trimming removed 3 bases from V and 7 bases from J; junction bases left unmatched: 6. Germline V gene sequence: CDR1 SGHTA, CDR2 FQGNSA. This chain's CDR3 is CASSFGGTSGANEQFF. The CDR3 DNA follows: TGTGCCAGCAGCTTCGGGGGGACTAGCGGGGCTAATGAGCAGTTCTTC.

The CDR3 DNA sequence: TGTGCCAGCAGTGGTAGCTCAGGGGCTAGCACAGATACGCAGTATTTT. Its protein product is CASSGSSGASTDTQYF. The chain uses TRBV2 and TRBJ2-3; possibly TRBD1 for D (6 bases). The V and J ends lost 4 bases and 0 bases respectively, with 14 bases between them. The CDR3 extends over 16 amino acids. Germline loops: CDR1 SNHLY, CDR2 FYNNEI.

This rearrangement joins TRBV7-9 to TRBJ2-7; D not resolved. Trimming removed 2 bases from V and 3 bases from J, with 14 bases in between. The CDR3 runs 15 residues. Germline CDR1 is SEHNR and CDR2 is FQNEAQ (reference sequence). The CDR3 bases are TGTGCCAGCAGCTTATCCCTAGGAACTATCTACGAGCAGTACTTC. Translating gives CASSLSLGTIYEQYF. The full variable domain, its missing parts supplied by reference TRBV7-9 and TRBJ2-7, is DTGVSQNPRHKITKRGQNVTFRCDPISEHNRLYWYRQTLGQGPEFLTYFQNEAQLEKSRLLSDRFSAERPKGSFSTLEIQRTEQGDSAMYLCASSLSLGTIYEQYFGPGTRLTVT.